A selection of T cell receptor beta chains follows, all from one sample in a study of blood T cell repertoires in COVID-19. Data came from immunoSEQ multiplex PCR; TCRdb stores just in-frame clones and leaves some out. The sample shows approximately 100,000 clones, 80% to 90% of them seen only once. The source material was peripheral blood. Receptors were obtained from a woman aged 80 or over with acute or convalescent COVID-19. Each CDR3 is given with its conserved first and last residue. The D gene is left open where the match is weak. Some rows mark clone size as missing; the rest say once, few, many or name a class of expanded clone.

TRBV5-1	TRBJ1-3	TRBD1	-	TGCGCCAGCAGCCCCGGGACAGGGATCGGAAACACCATATATTTT	CASSPGTGIGNTIYF
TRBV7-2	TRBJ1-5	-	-	TGTGCCAGCAGCTATAAAGGGGGCAATCAGCCCCAGCATTTT	CASSYKGGNQPQHF
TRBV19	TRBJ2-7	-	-	TGTGCCAGTAGTATAGGGAGGGCCGGGAACGAGCAGTACTTC	CASSIGRAGNEQYF
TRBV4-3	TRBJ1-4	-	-	TGCGCCAGCAGCCAAGATCCCCAGGGTCGGGGGGAAAAACTGTTTTTT	CASSQDPQGRGEKLFF
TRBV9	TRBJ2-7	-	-	TGTGCCAGCAGCGTAGGAGCAGGGGAGACCTACGAGCAGTACTTC	CASSVGAGETYEQYF
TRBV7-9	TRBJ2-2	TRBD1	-	TGTGCCAGCAGCTTAGAAACAGGGGGGACCGGGGAGCTGTTTTTT	CASSLETGGTGELFF
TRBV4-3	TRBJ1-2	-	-	TGCGCCAGCAGCCAAGATTTTCCTTCGTCCTTCTTCCCTAACTATGGCTACACCTTC	CASSQDFPSSFFPNYGYTF
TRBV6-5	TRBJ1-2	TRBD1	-	TGTGCCAGCAGGGGCCCGGGACAGATCTATGGCTACACCTTC	CASRGPGQIYGYTF
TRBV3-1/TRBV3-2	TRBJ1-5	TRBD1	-	TGTGCCAGCAGCCAAGATAGGCGGCAGGGGGTACGCTATAGCAATCAGCCCCAGCATTTT	CASSQDRRQGVRYSNQPQHF
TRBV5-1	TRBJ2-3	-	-	TGCGCCAGCAGCGGTATGGGGGCTAGCACAGATACGCAGTATTTT	CASSGMGASTDTQYF
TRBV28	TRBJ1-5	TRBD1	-	TGTGCCAGCAGATGGGACAGTTGGTCTAATAGCAATCAGCCCCAGCATTTT	CASRWDSWSNSNQPQHF
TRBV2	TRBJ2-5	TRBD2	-	TGTGCCAGCAGTGGACTAGCGGGGGAGCAAGAGACCCAGTACTTC	CASSGLAGEQETQYF
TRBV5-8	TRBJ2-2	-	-	TGTGCCAGCAGCTTGGGACAGTTGAACACCGGGGAGCTGTTTTTT	CASSLGQLNTGELFF
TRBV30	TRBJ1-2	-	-	TGTGCCTGGAGCGGGATTACTAACTATGGCTACACCTTC	CAWSGITNYGYTF
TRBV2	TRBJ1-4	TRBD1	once	TGTGCCAGCAGTAGATGGTATGGGACAGCTGCCATCAGAACTAATGAAAAACTGTTTTTT	CASSRWYGTAAIRTNEKLFF
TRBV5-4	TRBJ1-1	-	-	TGTGCCAGCAGCTTGCCCGGGGACTTGAACACTGAAGCTTTCTTT	CASSLPGDLNTEAFF
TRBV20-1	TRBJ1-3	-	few	TGCAGTGCTAGTAGGGGAAACGGAAACACCATATATTTT	CSASRGNGNTIYF
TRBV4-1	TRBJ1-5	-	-	TGCGCCAGCAGCCGGGGGCAGGACAATCAGCCCCAGCATTTT	CASSRGQDNQPQHF
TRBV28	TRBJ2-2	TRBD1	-	TGTGCCAGCAGCTCCAGGGGGCCTGGCACCGGGGAGCTGTTTTTT	CASSSRGPGTGELFF
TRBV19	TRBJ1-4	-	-	TGTGCCAGTACCCCACAGGCGGCTAATGAAAAACTGTTTTTT	CASTPQAANEKLFF
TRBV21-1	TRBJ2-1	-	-	TGTGCCAGCAGCAGGGACAGCCGGATATGCAATGAGCAGTTCTTC	CASSRDSRICNEQFF
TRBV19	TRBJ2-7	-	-	TGTGCCAGTGCGGGGCAGGGAACCTACGAGCAGTACTTC	CASAGQGTYEQYF
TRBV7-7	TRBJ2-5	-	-	TGTGCCAGCAGCTCCTCCGGGAGACAAGAGACCCAGTACTTC	CASSSSGRQETQYF
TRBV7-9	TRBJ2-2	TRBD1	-	TGTGCCAGCAGCGGGACAGGGACGATCGGGGAGCTGTTTTTT	CASSGTGTIGELFF